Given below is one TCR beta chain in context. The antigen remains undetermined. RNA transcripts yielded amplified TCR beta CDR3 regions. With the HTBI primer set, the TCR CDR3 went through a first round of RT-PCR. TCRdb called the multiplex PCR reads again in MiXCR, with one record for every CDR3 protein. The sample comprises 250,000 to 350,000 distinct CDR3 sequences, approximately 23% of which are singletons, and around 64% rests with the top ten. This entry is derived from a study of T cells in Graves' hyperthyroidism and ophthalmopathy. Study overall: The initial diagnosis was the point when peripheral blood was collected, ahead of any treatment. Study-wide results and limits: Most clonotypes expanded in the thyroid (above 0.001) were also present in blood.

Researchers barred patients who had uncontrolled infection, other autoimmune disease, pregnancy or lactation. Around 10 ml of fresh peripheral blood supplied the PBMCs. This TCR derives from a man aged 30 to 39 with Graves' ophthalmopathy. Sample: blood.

As DNA, the CDR3 is TGTGCCAGCGGAGGACAGTTCGGGGAAAAACTGTTTTTT. Protein: CASGGQFGEKLFF. V and J are TRBV9 and TRBJ1-4; possible D gene TRBD1, 6 bases. CDR3 length equals 13 residues. The V gene's germline CDR1 is SGDLS and CDR2 YYNGEE. V was pared by 7 bases and J by 8 bases, with 15 bases between.